Presented here are 21 T cell receptor beta chains from one specimen sequenced in a study of T-cell reconstitution after alpha-beta-depleted transplantation in children. Unique molecular identifiers were used to barcode this TCRbeta library. MiXCR was run by TCRdb on the PCR reads, yielding one entry per CDR3 protein. The table includes around 300,000 distinct CDR3 sequences, under 14% detected once. Specimen: peripheral blood, collected 180 days after TCRalphabeta/CD19-depleted stem cell transplant. These receptors were obtained from a male patient between 2 and 15 years old who had a stem cell transplant for chronic granulomatous disease, so the T cells may come from the graft donor.

CDR3 coding DNA: TGTGCCAGCATCGGCAGCGGCCAGCAGTTCTTC. Protein sequence: CASIGSGQQFF. The rearrangement uses TRBV6-5 and TRBJ2-1; the D gene is possibly TRBD2 (5 bases). The CDR3 is 11 amino acids. The V gene's germline CDR1 is MNHEY and CDR2 SVGAGI. V was shortened by 7 bases and J by 11 bases, with 12 bases between the two germline ends.

This clonotype was seen repeatedly, ten times or more. The gene calls are TRBV6-1 and TRBJ2-3; the D is unclear. Trimming took off 1 base at V and 1 base at J, with 6 bases between the two ends. The germline V gene encodes CDR1 MNHNS and CDR2 SASEGT. CDR3 size: 14 residues. The CDR3 reads CASSEGSRTDTQYF. The CDR3 nucleotides are TGTGCCAGCAGTGAAGGGTCTCGCACAGATACGCAGTATTTT.

The chain carries TRBV5-6 and TRBJ2-2; 7 positions agree with TRBD2. The CDR3 is made up of 16 amino acids. The V and J ends lost 0 bases and 1 base, in that order; junction bases with no gene match: 3. Germline assignment: CDR1 SGHDT and CDR2 YYEEEE. The CDR3 spells CASSLGPGGNTGELFF. CDR3 coding DNA: TGTGCCAGCAGCTTGGGCCCGGGGGGGAACACCGGGGAGCTGTTTTTT.

As to this clonotype: A much larger clonotype is one base distant, so this may be a read error. The chain uses TRBV5-1 and TRBJ2-7; 13 bases fit TRBD2. The junction had 2 bases not matched to a gene; V was cut back by 0 bases and J by 2 bases. Germline assignment: CDR1 SGHRS and CDR2 YFSETQ. The CDR3 runs to 16 residues. The DNA for the CDR3 is TGCGCCAGCAGCTTGGGGACTAGCGGGGGTCCCTACGAGCAGTACTTC. The encoded protein is CASSLGTSGGPYEQYF.

This clonotype was counted at least ten times. The chain couples TRBV2 to TRBJ2-5; possible D gene TRBD2, 6 bases. Trimming shortened V by 4 bases and J by 6 bases, and 9 bases separated the two germline ends. The germline V gene encodes CDR1 SNHLY and CDR2 FYNNEI. The CDR3 consists of 12 residues. The CDR3 DNA is TGTGCCAGCAGTGTCGGCGGGAAGACCCAGTACTTC. Protein sequence: CASSVGGKTQYF.

Many counts were recorded for this clonotype. The chain is built from TRBV7-9 and TRBJ2-2, with D maybe TRBD2 (5 bases). The germline CDR1 and CDR2 sequences are SEHNR and FQNEAQ (reference sequence). The CDR3 extends over 15 amino acids. V lost 3 bases to trimming and J lost 6 bases, with 14 bases between them. The CDR3 nucleotides read TGTGCCAGCAGCTTTGTGGGAGTTTTCTCCGGGGAGCTGTTTTTT. As protein: CASSFVGVFSGELFF.

This clonotype was detected many times. J is TRBJ2-1 and V is TRBV5-1; tentatively, D is TRBD1 or TRBD2 (5 bases each). The CDR3 runs 16 residues. The V gene lost 0 bases and the J gene lost 1 base, with 11 bases spanning the gap. Germline-derived CDR1 and CDR2 are SGHRS and YFSETQ. The CDR3 reads CASSLEMGRSYNEQFF. CDR3 nucleotides: TGCGCCAGCAGCTTGGAGATGGGACGATCCTACAATGAGCAGTTCTTC. Combining the CDR3 with reference TRBV5-1 and TRBJ2-1 gives the whole variable domain KAGVTQTPRYLIKTRGQQVTLSCSPISGHRSVSWYQQTPGQGLQFLFEYFSETQRNKGNFPGRFSGRQFSNSRSEMNVSTLELGDSALYLCASSLEMGRSYNEQFFGPGTRLTVL.

This clonotype has ten or more counts. The rearrangement links TRBV5-1 to TRBJ2-1; unclear D gene. V was pared by 4 bases and J by 4 bases, with 12 bases between. This CDR3 has 14 residues. Germline CDR1 and CDR2: SGHRS and YFSETQ. CDR3 nucleotide sequence: TGCGCCAGCAGCCGGGTACCCCAATACAATGAGCAGTTCTTC. Encoded protein: CASSRVPQYNEQFF. Combining the CDR3 with reference TRBV5-1 and TRBJ2-1 gives the whole variable domain KAGVTQTPRYLIKTRGQQVTLSCSPISGHRSVSWYQQTPGQGLQFLFEYFSETQRNKGNFPGRFSGRQFSNSRSEMNVSTLELGDSALYLCASSRVPQYNEQFFGPGTRLTVL.

There are many counts of this clonotype. The rearrangement links TRBV7-3 to TRBJ2-2, with 10 positions matching TRBD1. V dropped 5 bases and J dropped 6; count of bases not matched to a gene: 9. Germline CDR1 SGHTA, CDR2 FQGTGA. The CDR3 runs 16 residues. Written as DNA, the CDR3 is TGTGCCAGCAGCGGCCGGGACAGGGGAAATTCCGGGGAGCTGTTTTTT. Amino acid sequence: CASSGRDRGNSGELFF.

This clonotype was detected ten times or more. The V gene is TRBV20-1, the J gene TRBJ1-5; 8 bases line up with TRBD1. With 3 bases clipped from V and 5 bases from J, the junction kept 6 bases outside the gene matches. The CDR3 is 14 residues long. The germline gives CDR1 DFQATT, CDR2 SNEGSKA (reference sequence). DNA for the CDR3: TGCAGTGCTAGTCGGACAGGGTCGGATCAGCCCCAGCATTTT. This translates into CSASRTGSDQPQHF.

This clonotype was seen ten or more times. The chain joins TRBV27 to TRBJ2-1; a weak D match, TRBD1 (7 bases). The CDR3 has 15 amino acids. Germline assignment: CDR1 MNHEY and CDR2 SMNVEV (reference sequence). Between the trimmed V and J ends, which lost 5 bases and 5 bases, there was a span of 16 bases. The CDR3 DNA reads as TGTGCCAGCAGTCCGAACAGGGGAGGACACAATGAGCAGTTCTTC. Encoded protein: CASSPNRGGHNEQFF.

The chain uses TRBV19 and TRBJ1-5; the D gene is possibly TRBD1 (5 bases). Germline V gene sequence: CDR1 LNHDA, CDR2 SQIVND (reference sequence). The CDR3 is 15 amino acids. V was shortened by 3 bases and J by 2 bases, with 11 bases between the two germline ends. The CDR3 spells CASSMGRSRNQPQHF. The CDR3 region has the DNA TGTGCCAGTAGTATGGGACGGAGCCGCAATCAGCCCCAGCATTTT.

In its sample, this clonotype was seen many times. V and J are TRBV12-3 or TRBV12-4 and TRBJ2-3; no reliable D call. Trimming shortened V by 8 bases and J by 6 bases, and 12 bases separated the two germline ends. The CDR3 sequence is 12 residues long. For the CDR3, the DNA is TGTGCCAGCCAAAATGAGGTGGATACGCAGTATTTT. It codes for CASQNEVDTQYF.

This clonotype was picked up many times. The chain combines TRBV10-3 with TRBJ2-5, with 9 bases identical to TRBD2. Trimming cost V 3 bases and J 0 bases; bases outside gene matches: 11. The germline V gene encodes CDR1 ENHRY and CDR2 SYGVKD. The CDR3 has 18 residues. CDR3 sequence: CAISDPGLAHLYQETQYF. The CDR3 DNA reads as TGTGCCATCAGTGACCCGGGACTAGCACACCTCTACCAAGAGACCCAGTACTTC.

This clonotype was recorded at least ten times. V and J are TRBV5-1 and TRBJ2-6, with a tentative D call TRBD2 (6 bases). Germline V gives CDR1 SGHRS, CDR2 YFSETQ. The CDR3 is 19 amino acids. Trimming removed 0 bases from V and 0 bases from J, with 16 bases in between. CDR3 coding DNA: TGCGCCAGCAGCTTGGAGGGGACTTTGCCGTCCTCTGGGGCCAACGTCCTGACTTTC. Translated: CASSLEGTLPSSGANVLTF.

The V call is TRBV23-1, the J call TRBJ2-5; D is possibly TRBD1 (7 bases). TRBV23-1 is reported as an ORF; its role is uncertain. With 3 bases removed from V and 5 bases from J, the gap between germline ends came to 10 bases. This CDR3 contains 13 residues. CDR3 sequence: CASSQAGGETQYF. In DNA form, the CDR3 reads TGCGCCAGCAGTCAGGCAGGGGGGGAGACCCAGTACTTC.

This clonotype was counted many times. V usage is TRBV11-2 and J usage is TRBJ2-1; 7 nucleotides align to TRBD2. J lost 7 bases, V lost 2 bases, and 8 bases had no gene match. Germline CDR1 and CDR2: SGHAT and FQNNGV. CDR3 size: 15 residues. In DNA, the CDR3 is TGTGCCAGCAGCTTACTCAGCGGGACTCTTAATGAGCAGTTCTTC. This encodes CASSLLSGTLNEQFF.

V and J are TRBV30 and TRBJ2-3; TRBD1 might be the D (5 bases). CDR1 is GTSNPN and CDR2 is SVGIG in the germline V gene (reference sequence). The CDR3 is made up of 16 amino acids. The ends were cut back, 2 bases at V and 4 bases at J, with 19 bases in the middle. CDR3: CAWSYGARFGADTQYF. The CDR3, as DNA: TGTGCCTGGAGTTATGGGGCGCGGTTCGGCGCAGATACGCAGTATTTT.

The sample holds many counts of this clonotype. The chain joins TRBV6-5 to TRBJ2-2, with a weak D call TRBD1 (6 bases). Trimming removed 10 bases at V and 5 bases at J, with 11 bases between. The CDR3 sequence is 12 residues long. CDR1 and CDR2 from the germline V gene are MNHEY and SVGAGI. This CDR3 is CAISRGTGELFF. CDR3 bases: TGTGCCATCTCGAGGGGGACCGGGGAGCTGTTTTTT.

The chain is built from TRBV13 and TRBJ1-1, with D hard to call. The CDR3 contains 14 residues. Per germline, CDR1 PRHDT and CDR2 FYEKMQ (reference sequence). The V end lost 2 bases, the J end lost 6 bases, and 13 bases lay between the germline ends. The CDR3 protein is CASSLYSSVAEAFF. CDR3 DNA: TGTGCCAGCAGCTTATATAGTAGTGTCGCTGAAGCTTTCTTT.

This clonotype was counted ten times or more. The chain joins TRBV9 to TRBJ2-7; 10 bases match TRBD1. After removal of 3 bases from V and 7 bases from J, the junction contained 7 bases not matched to a gene. Germline loops: CDR1 SGDLS, CDR2 YYNGEE. This CDR3 is 14 amino acids long. DNA of the CDR3: TGTGCCAGCAGCGCCTGGGGACAGGGGAAGGAGCAGTACTTC. Encoded protein: CASSAWGQGKEQYF.